A single T cell receptor beta chain is shown here with its context. These data are taken from a study of blood T cell repertoires in COVID-19. Overall study context: Material from acute and convalescent COVID-19 was sourced from the United States, Italy and Spain. From T cells, B-cell-depleted T cells, or PBMCs came the material, which was cDNA or gDNA.

Per the authors' pipeline: For nucleated cells, counts were estimated from reference gene primer amplification. The assay was immunoSEQ multiplex PCR, and TCRdb's table has in-frame clones only and misses some. V, J and clone size are those of that table, while D and trimming were read from the DNA. This table has around 270,000 clones, 65% to 90% appearing once. Trimming took 4 bases from V and 2 from J; bases not matched to a gene: 10. Germline CDR1 LGHNA, CDR2 YSLEER. CDR3 size: 18 residues. Sequences were obtained from peripheral blood. The sequence came from a man aged 25-40 years with active or convalescent COVID-19. The gene calls are TRBV4-3 and TRBJ2-3, with TRBD2 matching 12 bases. DNA of the CDR3: TGCGCCAGCAGCCTCGCGTCCCGACTAGCGGGGGCCACAGATACGCAGTATTTT. Its protein is CASSLASRLAGATDTQYF.